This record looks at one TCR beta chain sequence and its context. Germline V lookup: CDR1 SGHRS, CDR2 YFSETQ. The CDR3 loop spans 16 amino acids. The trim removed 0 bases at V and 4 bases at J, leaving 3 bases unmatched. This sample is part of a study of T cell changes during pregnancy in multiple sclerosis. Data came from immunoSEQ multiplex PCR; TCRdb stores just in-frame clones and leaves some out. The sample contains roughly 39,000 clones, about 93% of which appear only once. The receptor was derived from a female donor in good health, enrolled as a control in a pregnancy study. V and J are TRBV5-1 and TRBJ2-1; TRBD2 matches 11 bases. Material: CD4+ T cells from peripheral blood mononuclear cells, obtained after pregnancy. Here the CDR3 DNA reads TGCGCCAGCAGCTTGGGGACTAGCGGGCGATACAATGAGCAGTTCTTC. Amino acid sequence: CASSLGTSGRYNEQFF.